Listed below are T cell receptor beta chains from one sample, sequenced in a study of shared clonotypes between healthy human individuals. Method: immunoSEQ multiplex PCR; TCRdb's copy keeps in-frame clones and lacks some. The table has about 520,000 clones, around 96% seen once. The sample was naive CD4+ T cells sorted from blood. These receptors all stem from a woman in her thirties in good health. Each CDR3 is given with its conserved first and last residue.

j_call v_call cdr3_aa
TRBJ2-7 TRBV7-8 CASSSREGDYEQYF
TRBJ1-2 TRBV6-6 CASSLQGARGYTF
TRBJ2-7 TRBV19 CASSPLVRGPGQYF
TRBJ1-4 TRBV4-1 CASSQEMRGRSEKLFF
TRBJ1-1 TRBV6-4 CASSDQGADTEAFF
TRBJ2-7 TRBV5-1 CASSLASGSYEQYF
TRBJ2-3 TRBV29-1 CSAVRGGLRIGDTQYF
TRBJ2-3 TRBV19 CASSQDRVGTDTQYF
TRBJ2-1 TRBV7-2 CASSRGSSGYNEQFF
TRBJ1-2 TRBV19 CASSLRQGYGYTF